The text below deals with one TCR beta chain. What it binds is unknown. The data were obtained in a study of molecular identifiers for immune sequencing clone quantification. Overall study results and limits: Under 1% of molecules in naive cells, but over 98% of effector molecules, belonged to clones above 20 RNA copies. Among about a million naive cells, spiked Jurkat TCR RNA from a single cell was reportedly detectable.

Preparation methods for the bulk TCR libraries were those previously described, with listed TCR primers. Via MiXCR, TCRdb re-called the PCR reads, giving one row per CDR3 protein. The sample has about 510,000 distinct CDR3 sequences, roughly 24% seen once. This CDR3 contains 15 residues. Germline-derived CDR1 and CDR2 are SGHAT and FQNNGV. V was clipped by 0 bases and J by 1 base, with 10 bases between them. This chain uses TRBV11-2 with TRBJ2-7, with D unresolved. The receptor's source is a human donor in good health. Some libraries in this study had Jurkat cell RNA spiked in. The sample was naive CD8+ T cells from blood, with Jurkat cell RNA spiked in. Sample subset: FACS-sorted CD8+CD4-CCR7+CD45RA+ naive T cells. The CDR3 coding sequence is TGTGCCAGCAGCTTAGATCCCAGGTTATCCTACGAGCAGTACTTC. Residues: CASSLDPRLSYEQYF. Variable domain in full (rest from reference TRBV11-2 and TRBJ2-7): EAGVAQSPRYKIIEKRQSVAFWCNPISGHATLYWYQQILGQGPKLLIQFQNNGVVDDSQLPKDRFSAERLKGVDSTLKIQPAKLEDSAVYLCASSLDPRLSYEQYFGPGTRLTVT.